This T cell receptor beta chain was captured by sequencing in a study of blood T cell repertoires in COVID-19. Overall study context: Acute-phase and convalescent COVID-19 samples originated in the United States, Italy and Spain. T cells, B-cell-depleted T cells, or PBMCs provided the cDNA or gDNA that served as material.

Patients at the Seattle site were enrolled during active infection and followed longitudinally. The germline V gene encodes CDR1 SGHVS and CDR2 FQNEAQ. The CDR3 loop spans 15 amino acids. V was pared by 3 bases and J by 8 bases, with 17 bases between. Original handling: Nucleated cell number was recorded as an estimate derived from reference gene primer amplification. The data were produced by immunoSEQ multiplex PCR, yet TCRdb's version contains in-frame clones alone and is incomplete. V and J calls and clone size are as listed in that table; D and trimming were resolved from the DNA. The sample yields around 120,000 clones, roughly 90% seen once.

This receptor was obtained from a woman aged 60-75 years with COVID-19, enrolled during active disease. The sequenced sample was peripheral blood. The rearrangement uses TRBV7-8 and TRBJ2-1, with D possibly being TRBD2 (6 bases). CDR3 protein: CASSFSGVSPHEQFF. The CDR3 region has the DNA TGTGCCAGCAGCTTTAGCGGAGTCTCCCCCCATGAGCAGTTCTTC.